This TCR beta chain was found in a study of Tregs in tolerant kidney transplant recipients. Germline CDR1 is SGHDT and CDR2 is YYEEEE. J was trimmed by 3 bases and V by 0 bases; bases with no gene match: 4. The CDR3 extends over 15 amino acids. In regard to this clone: The CDR3 end falls 3 residues outside the read, so it is completed with the germline J gene.

Recipients received nonmyeloablative bone marrow transplants from related graft donors, with transient mixed chimerism. Some clones are missing from TCRdb's copy, which holds only in-frame ones; the method was immunoSEQ multiplex PCR. This sample's table has 25,000 or so clones. The V and J genes are TRBV5-6 and TRBJ2-3, with 7 bases lining up with TRBD1. The specimen comprised CD4+ T cells from blood (PBMCs), sampled 6 months after the transplant. This clonotype originated in a human patient who received a combined kidney and bone marrow transplant. A subset of T cells may come from the graft donor. CDR3 bases read: TGTGCCAGCAGCTTGGAACAGGGGAAAACAGATACG. Translating gives CASSLEQGKTDT. The whole CDR3 sequence reads CASSLEQGKTDTQYF.